Listed below are T cell receptor beta chains from one sample, sequenced in a study of T cell responses to AZD1222 COVID-19 vaccine. Libraries were prepared by immunoSEQ multiplex PCR; TCRdb keeps only in-frame clonotypes and omits some of them. Of about 79,000 clones in the sample, nearly 90% were seen once. The sequencing here drew on peripheral blood, taken 28 days after the second AZD1222 dose. The receptors come from an adult who received the AZD1222 COVID-19 vaccine. Each CDR3 is given with its conserved first and last residue. A D gene is named only where the DNA matches it firmly. Clone size is not always given. Where it is, it says once, few, many or a class for expanded clones.

j_gene	v_gene	d_gene	abundance	CDR3aa	CDR3nt
TRBJ2-1	TRBV7-2	.	.	CASTWDSNTYNEQFF	TGTGCCAGCACCTGGGACTCGAATACATACAATGAGCAGTTCTTC
TRBJ2-1	TRBV14	.	.	CASSQGRAGEQFF	TGTGCCAGCAGCCAAGGGAGGGCGGGTGAGCAGTTCTTC
TRBJ2-7	TRBV6-6	TRBD1	once	CASSPRTGVLIPYEQYF	TGTGCCAGCAGTCCCCGGACAGGGGTATTAATCCCCTACGAGCAGTACTTC
TRBJ1-2	TRBV3-1/TRBV3-2	.	few	CASSQGFGVGGYTF	TGTGCCAGCAGCCAAGGCTTCGGGGTCGGTGGCTACACCTTC
TRBJ2-7	TRBV25-1	TRBD1	.	CASSPTGGRYEQYF	TGTGCCAGCAGTCCCACAGGGGGCCGGTACGAGCAGTACTTC
TRBJ2-7	TRBV7-5	.	.	CVRSRRLAGSYEQYF	TGTGTCAGAAGCCGACGACTAGCGGGATCCTACGAGCAGTACTTC
TRBJ2-1	TRBV9	TRBD2	.	CASSFSGSANEQFF	TGTGCCAGCAGCTTTAGCGGGAGCGCTAATGAGCAGTTCTTC
TRBJ1-2	TRBV12-3/TRBV12-4	TRBD1	.	CASSKTGGGYTF	TGTGCCAGCAGTAAGACAGGGGGTGGCTACACCTTC
TRBJ1-2	TRBV18	TRBD1	.	CASSPGTGRDYGYTF	TGTGCCAGCTCACCGGGGACAGGGAGGGACTATGGCTACACCTTC
TRBJ2-7	TRBV5-4	TRBD2	.	CASSYDRRGGEQYF	TGTGCCAGCAGCTACGACAGGCGGGGGGGCGAGCAGTACTTC
TRBJ2-7	TRBV2	.	few	CASSRAGPEQYF	TGTGCCAGCAGTCGGGCGGGGCCGGAGCAGTACTTC
TRBJ2-7	TRBV12-3/TRBV12-4	.	.	CASRGLSYEQYF	TGTGCCAGCAGGGGTTTATCCTACGAGCAGTACTTC
TRBJ1-1	TRBV7-9	.	.	CASSLHAENTEAFF	TGTGCCAGCAGCTTACACGCAGAGAACACTGAAGCTTTCTTT
TRBJ2-1	TRBV24-1	.	.	CATSDPGGTGRNEQFF	TGTGCCACCAGTGACCCGGGAGGGACAGGGAGGAATGAGCAGTTCTTC
TRBJ2-1	TRBV6-6	TRBD1	.	CASSRVGQGSNFNEQFF	TGTGCCAGCAGTCGAGTGGGACAGGGCAGCAACTTCAATGAGCAGTTCTTC
TRBJ1-6	TRBV28	TRBD1	.	CASSLLDRGQGSPLHF	TGTGCCAGCAGTTTGCTCGACAGGGGGCAGGGATCACCCCTCCACTTT
TRBJ2-7	TRBV29-1	.	.	CSVEASYEQYF	TGCAGCGTTGAGGCCAGCTACGAGCAGTACTTC
TRBJ2-7	TRBV12-3/TRBV12-4	TRBD1	.	CASQGGQGGEQYF	TGTGCCTCCCAAGGGGGACAGGGGGGCGAGCAGTACTTC